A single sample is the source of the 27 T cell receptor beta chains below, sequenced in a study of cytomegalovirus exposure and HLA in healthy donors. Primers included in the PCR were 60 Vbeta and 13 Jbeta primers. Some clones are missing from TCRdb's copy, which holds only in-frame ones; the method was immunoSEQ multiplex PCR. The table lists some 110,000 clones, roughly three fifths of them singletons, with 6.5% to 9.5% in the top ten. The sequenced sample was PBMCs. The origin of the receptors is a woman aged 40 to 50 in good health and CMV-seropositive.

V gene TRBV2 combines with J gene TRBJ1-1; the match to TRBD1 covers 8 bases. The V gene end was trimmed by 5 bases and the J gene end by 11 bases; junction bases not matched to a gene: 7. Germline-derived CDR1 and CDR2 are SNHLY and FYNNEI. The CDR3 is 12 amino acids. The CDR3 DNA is TGTGCCAGCAGTAGACAGGGGATGAGGGCTTTCTTT. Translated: CASSRQGMRAFF.

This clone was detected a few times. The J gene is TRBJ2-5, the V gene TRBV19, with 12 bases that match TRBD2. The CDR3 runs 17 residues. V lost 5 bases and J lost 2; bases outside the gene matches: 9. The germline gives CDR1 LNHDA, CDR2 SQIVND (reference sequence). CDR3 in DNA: TGTGCCAGTAGTGGTAGGCTAGCGGGGGGGGATCAAGAGACCCAGTACTTC. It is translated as CASSGRLAGGDQETQYF.

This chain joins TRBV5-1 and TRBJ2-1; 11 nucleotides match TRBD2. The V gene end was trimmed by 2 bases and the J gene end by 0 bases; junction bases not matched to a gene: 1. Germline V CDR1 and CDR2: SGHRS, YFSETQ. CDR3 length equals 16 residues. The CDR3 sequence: CASSFTSGGSYNEQFF. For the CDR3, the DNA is TGCGCCAGCAGCTTTACTAGCGGGGGCTCCTACAATGAGCAGTTCTTC.

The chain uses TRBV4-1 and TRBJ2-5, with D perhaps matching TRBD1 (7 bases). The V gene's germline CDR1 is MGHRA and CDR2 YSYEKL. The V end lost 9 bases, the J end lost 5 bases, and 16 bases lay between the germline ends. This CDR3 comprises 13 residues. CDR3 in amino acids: CASQGGVHETQYF. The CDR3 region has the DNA TGCGCCAGTCAGGGGGGTGTTCATGAGACCCAGTACTTC.

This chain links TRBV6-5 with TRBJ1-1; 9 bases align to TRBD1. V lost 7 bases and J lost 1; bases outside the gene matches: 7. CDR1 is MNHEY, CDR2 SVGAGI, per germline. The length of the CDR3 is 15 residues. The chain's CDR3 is CASTVTGGANTEAFF. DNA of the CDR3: TGTGCCAGCACCGTTACAGGGGGCGCGAACACTGAAGCTTTCTTT.

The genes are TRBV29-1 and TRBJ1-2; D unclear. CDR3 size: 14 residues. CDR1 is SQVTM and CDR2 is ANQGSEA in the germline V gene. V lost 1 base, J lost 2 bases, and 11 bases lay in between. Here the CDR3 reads CSVEVFHANYGYTF. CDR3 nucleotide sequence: TGCAGCGTTGAAGTCTTTCACGCGAACTATGGCTACACCTTC.

In nucleotides, the CDR3 is TGCGCCAGCAGTGAACCAGGGATGAACACTGAAGCTTTCTTT. It codes for CASSEPGMNTEAFF. The chain couples TRBV10-2 to TRBJ1-1; TRBD1 might be the D (5 bases). Germline loops: CDR1 WSHSY, CDR2 SAAADI. The CDR3 spans 14 residues. Deletions cut 3 bases from V and 0 bases from J, with 8 bases between.

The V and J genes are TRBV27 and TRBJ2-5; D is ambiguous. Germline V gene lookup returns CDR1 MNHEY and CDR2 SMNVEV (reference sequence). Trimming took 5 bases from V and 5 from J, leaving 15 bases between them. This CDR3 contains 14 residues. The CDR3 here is CASSLKRQWETQYF. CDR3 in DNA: TGTGCCAGCAGTCTCAAGAGGCAATGGGAGACCCAGTACTTC.

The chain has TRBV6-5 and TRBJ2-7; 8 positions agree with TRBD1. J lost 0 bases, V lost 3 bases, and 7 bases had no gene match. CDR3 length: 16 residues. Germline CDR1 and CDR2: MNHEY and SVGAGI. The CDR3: CASSYSGTGFSYEQYF. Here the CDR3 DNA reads TGTGCCAGCAGTTATTCCGGGACAGGATTCTCCTACGAGCAGTACTTC.

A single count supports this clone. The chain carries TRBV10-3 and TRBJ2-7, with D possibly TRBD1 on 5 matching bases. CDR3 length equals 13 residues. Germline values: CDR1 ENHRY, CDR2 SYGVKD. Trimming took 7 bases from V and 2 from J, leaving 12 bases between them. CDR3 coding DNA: TGTGCCATCACCGCAGGGATCCCCTACGAGCAGTACTTC. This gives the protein CAITAGIPYEQYF.

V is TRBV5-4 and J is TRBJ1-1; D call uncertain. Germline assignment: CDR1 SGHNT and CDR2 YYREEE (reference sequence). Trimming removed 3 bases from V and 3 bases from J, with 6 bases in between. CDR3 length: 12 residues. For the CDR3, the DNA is TGTGCCAGCAGCTCTTCGTACACTGAAGCTTTCTTT. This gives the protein CASSSSYTEAFF. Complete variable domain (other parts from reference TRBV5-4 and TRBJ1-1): ETGVTQSPTHLIKTRGQQVTLRCSSQSGHNTVSWYQQALGQGPQFIFQYYREEENGRGNFPPRFSGLQFPNYSSELNVNALELDDSALYLCASSSSYTEAFFGQGTRLTVV.

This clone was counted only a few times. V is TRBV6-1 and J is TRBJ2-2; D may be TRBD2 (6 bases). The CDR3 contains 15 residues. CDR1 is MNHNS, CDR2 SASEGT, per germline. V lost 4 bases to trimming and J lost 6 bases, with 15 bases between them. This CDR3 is CASSVPREVPGELFF. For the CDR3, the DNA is TGTGCCAGCAGTGTCCCTAGGGAGGTCCCCGGGGAGCTGTTTTTT.

This chain's CDR3 is CASSYARQGLNIQYF. In nucleotides, the CDR3 is TGTGCCAGCAGTTATGCTAGACAGGGACTAAACATTCAGTACTTC. The chain carries TRBV6-5 and TRBJ2-4; the D gene is possibly TRBD1 (7 bases). The CDR3 has 15 residues. Germline V gene sequence: CDR1 MNHEY, CDR2 SVGAGI. V was trimmed by 3 bases and J by 6 bases, leaving 15 bases between them.

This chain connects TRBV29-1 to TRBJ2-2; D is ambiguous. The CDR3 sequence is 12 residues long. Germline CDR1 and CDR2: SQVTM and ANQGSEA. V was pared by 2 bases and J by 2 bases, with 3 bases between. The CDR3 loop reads CSVELNTGELFF. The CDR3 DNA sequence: TGCAGCGTTGAACTAAACACCGGGGAGCTGTTTTTT.

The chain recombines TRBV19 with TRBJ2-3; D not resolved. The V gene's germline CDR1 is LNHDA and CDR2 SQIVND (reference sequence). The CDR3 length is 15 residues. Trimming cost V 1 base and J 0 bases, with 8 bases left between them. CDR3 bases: TGTGCCAGTAGTATAGGGGCCAGAAGCACAGATACGCAGTATTTT. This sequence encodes CASSIGARSTDTQYF.

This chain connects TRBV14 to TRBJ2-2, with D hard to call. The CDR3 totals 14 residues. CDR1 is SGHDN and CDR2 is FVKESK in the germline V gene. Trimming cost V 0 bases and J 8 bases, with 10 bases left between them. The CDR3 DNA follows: TGTGCCAGCAGCCAAGATCTTGAGGTGGGGGAGCTGTTTTTT. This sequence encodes CASSQDLEVGELFF. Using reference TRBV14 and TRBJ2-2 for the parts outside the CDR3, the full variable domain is EAGVTQFPSHSVIEKGQTVTLRCDPISGHDNLYWYRRVMGKEIKFLLHFVKESKQDESGMPNNRFLAERTGGTYSTLKVQPAELEDSGVYFCASSQDLEVGELFFGEGSRLTVL.

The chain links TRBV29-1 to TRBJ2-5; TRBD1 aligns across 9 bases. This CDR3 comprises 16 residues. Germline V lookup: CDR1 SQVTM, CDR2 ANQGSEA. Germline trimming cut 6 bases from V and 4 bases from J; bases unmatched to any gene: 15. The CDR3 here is CSVGLLGTGIGETQYF. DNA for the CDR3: TGCAGCGTGGGACTCCTCGGGACAGGGATTGGAGAGACCCAGTACTTC.

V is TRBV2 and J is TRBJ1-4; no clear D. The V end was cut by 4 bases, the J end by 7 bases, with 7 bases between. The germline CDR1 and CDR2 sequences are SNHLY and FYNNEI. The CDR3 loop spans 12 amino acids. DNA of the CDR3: TGTGCCAGCAGTGGAGTAAGTGAAAAACTGTTTTTT. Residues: CASSGVSEKLFF.

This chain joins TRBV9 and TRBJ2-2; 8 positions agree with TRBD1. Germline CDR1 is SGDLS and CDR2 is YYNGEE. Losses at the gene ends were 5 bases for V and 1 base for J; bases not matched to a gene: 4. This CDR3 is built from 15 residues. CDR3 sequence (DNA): TGTGCCAGCAGGACAGGGGCCCTGAACACCGGGGAGCTGTTTTTT. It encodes CASRTGALNTGELFF.

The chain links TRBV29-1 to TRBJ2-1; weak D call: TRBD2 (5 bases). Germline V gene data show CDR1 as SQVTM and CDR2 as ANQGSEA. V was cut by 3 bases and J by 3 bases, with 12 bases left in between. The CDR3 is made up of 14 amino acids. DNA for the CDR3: TGCAGCGTTGACCCCGTCGGGATCTACAATGAGCAGTTCTTC. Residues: CSVDPVGIYNEQFF.

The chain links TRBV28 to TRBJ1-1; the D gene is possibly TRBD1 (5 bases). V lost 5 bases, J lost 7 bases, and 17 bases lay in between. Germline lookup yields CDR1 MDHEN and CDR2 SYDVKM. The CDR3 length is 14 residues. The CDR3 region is CASSPILRGDEAFF. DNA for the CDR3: TGTGCCAGCAGTCCAATACTACGGGGGGATGAAGCTTTCTTT.

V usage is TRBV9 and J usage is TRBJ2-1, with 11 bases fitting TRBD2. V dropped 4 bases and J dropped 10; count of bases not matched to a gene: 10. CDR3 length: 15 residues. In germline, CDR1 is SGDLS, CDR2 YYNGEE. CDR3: CASSPSGTSGAEQFF. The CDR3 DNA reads TGTGCCAGCAGCCCTTCCGGGACTAGCGGCGCCGAGCAGTTCTTC.

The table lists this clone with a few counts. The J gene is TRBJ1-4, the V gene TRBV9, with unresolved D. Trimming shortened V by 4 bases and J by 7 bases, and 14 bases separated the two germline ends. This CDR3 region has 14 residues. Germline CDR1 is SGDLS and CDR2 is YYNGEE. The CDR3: CASSIDGEGEKLFF. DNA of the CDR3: TGTGCCAGCAGCATCGACGGGGAGGGTGAAAAACTGTTTTTT.

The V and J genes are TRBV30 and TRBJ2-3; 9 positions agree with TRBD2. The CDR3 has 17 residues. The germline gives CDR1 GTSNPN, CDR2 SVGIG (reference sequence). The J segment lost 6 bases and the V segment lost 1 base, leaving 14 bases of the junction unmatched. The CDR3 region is CAWSALRGGGAIDTQYF. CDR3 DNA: TGTGCCTGGAGTGCCCTAAGAGGCGGGGGGGCGATTGATACGCAGTATTTT.

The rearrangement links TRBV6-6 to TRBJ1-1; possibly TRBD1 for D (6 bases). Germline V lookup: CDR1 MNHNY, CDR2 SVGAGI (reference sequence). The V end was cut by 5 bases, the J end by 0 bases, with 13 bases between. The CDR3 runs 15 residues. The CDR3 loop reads CASSLDRSMNTEAFF. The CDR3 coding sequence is TGTGCCAGCAGTCTCGACAGGTCTATGAACACTGAAGCTTTCTTT.

CDR3 coding DNA: TGTGCCAGCAGTGTGGGGACAGGGGATAGCAATCAGCCCCAGCATTTT. Protein: CASSVGTGDSNQPQHF. The chain uses TRBV6-1 and TRBJ1-5; 10 bases line up with TRBD1. Germline V lookup: CDR1 MNHNS, CDR2 SASEGT. Trimming cost V 4 bases and J 0 bases; bases outside gene matches: 3. The CDR3 spans 16 residues.

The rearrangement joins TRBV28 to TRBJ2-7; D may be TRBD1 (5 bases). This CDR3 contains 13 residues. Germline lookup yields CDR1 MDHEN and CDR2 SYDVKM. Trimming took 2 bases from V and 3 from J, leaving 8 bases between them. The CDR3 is CASSLDRFYEQYF. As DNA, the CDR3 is TGTGCCAGCAGTTTAGACAGATTCTACGAGCAGTACTTC.